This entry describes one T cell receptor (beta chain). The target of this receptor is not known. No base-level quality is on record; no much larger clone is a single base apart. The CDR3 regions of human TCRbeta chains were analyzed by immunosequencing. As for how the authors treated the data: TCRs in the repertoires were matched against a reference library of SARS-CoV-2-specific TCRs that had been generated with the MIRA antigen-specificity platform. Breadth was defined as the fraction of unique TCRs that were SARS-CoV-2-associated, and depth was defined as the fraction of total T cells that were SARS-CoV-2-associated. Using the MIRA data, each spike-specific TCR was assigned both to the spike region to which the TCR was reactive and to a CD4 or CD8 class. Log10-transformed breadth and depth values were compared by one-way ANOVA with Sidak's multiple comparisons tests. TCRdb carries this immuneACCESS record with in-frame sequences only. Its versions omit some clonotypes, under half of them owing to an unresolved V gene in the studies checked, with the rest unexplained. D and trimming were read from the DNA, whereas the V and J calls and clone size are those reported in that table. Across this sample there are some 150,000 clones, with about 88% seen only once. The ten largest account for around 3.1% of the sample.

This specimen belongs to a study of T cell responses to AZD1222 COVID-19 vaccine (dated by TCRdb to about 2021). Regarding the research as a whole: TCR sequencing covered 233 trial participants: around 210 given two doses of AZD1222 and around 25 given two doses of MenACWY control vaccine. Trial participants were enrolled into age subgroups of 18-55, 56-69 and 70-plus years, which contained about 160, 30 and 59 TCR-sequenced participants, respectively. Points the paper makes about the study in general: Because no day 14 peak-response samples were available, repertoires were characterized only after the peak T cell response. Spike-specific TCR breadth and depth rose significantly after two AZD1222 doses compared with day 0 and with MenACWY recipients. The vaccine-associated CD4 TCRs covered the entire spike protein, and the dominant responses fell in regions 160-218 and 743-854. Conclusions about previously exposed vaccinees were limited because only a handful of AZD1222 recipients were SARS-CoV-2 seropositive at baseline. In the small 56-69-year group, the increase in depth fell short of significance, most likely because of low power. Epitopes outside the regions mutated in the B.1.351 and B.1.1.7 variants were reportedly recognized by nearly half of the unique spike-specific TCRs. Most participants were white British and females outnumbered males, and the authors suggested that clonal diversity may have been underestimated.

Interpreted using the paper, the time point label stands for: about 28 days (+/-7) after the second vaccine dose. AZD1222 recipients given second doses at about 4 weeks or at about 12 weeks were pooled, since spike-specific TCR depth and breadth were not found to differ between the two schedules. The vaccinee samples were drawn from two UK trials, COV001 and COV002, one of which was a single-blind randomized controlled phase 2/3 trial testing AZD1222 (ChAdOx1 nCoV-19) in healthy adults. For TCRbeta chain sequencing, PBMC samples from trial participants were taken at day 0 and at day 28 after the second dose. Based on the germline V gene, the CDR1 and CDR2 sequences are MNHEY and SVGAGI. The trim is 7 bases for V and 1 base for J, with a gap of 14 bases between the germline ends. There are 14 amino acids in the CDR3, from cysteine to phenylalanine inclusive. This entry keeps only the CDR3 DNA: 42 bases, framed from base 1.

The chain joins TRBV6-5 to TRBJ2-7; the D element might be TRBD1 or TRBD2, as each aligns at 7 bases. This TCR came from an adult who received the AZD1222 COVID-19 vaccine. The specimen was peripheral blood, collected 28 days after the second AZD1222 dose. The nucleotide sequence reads TGTGCCAGCACCAGGGGGGGGACTTCCTACGAGCAGTACTTC. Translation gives CASTRGGTSYEQYF.